The 30 T cell receptor beta chains below all came from one sample that was sequenced in a study of blood T cell repertoires in COVID-19. Clones were read by immunoSEQ multiplex PCR, and TCRdb kept only the in-frame ones, dropping some. In the table there are some 42,000 clones, 70% to 90% of which are singletons. Sequenced input: peripheral blood. The receptors stem from a woman between 65 and 79 years old in a cohort sampled during active COVID-19.

V and J are TRBV28 and TRBJ2-7; 11 nucleotides agree with TRBD1. Per the germline V gene, CDR1 is MDHEN and CDR2 is SYDVKM. The CDR3 is 15 residues long. J gave up 1 base and V 6 bases, and 5 bases lay outside the gene matches. CDR3 loop: CASSSGQGASYEQYF. Here the CDR3 DNA reads TGTGCCAGCAGCTCCGGACAGGGGGCTTCCTACGAGCAGTACTTC.

The gene calls are TRBV2 and TRBJ2-7; D might be TRBD1 (5 bases). CDR1 is SNHLY and CDR2 is FYNNEI in the germline V gene. The CDR3 contains 14 residues. V was trimmed by 2 bases and J by 2 bases, leaving 10 bases between them. The chain's CDR3 is CASSERQSPYEQYF. In DNA form, the CDR3 reads TGTGCCAGCAGTGAACGACAGTCTCCCTACGAGCAGTACTTC.

This rearrangement joins TRBV9 to TRBJ2-3; D ambiguous. The CDR3 sequence is 14 residues long. Between the trimmed V and J ends, which lost 3 bases and 0 bases, there was a span of 8 bases. Germline V CDR1 and CDR2: SGDLS, YYNGEE. Written as DNA, the CDR3 is TGTGCCAGCAGCGGCGGCACTAGCACAGATACGCAGTATTTT. Protein: CASSGGTSTDTQYF.

V gene TRBV18 combines with J gene TRBJ1-4; D is ambiguous. This CDR3 comprises 14 residues. V was trimmed by 3 bases and J by 3 bases, leaving 8 bases between them. Germline CDR1 and CDR2: KGHSH and LQKENI. The CDR3 nucleotides read TGTGCCAGCTCACCTCCCGGGGCTAATGAAAAACTGTTTTTT. It specifies CASSPPGANEKLFF.

The chain links TRBV6-2 or TRBV6-3 to TRBJ2-1; 7 bases fit TRBD1. CDR3 length: 14 amino acids. Trimming removed 6 bases from V and 4 bases from J; junction bases left unmatched: 6. The germline CDR1 and CDR2 sequences are MNHEY and SVGEGT. In DNA form, the CDR3 reads TGTGCCAGCAGCCCCGGGACAGAATACAATGAGCAGTTCTTC. Its translation: CASSPGTEYNEQFF.

The V and J genes are TRBV5-1 and TRBJ2-3; the D gene is possibly TRBD2 (5 bases). Germline lookup yields CDR1 SGHRS and CDR2 YFSETQ. The V and J ends lost 2 bases and 4 bases respectively, with 11 bases between them. This CDR3 region has 14 residues. DNA for the CDR3: TGCGCCAGCAGCTTTCCGGGATACGCAGATACGCAGTATTTT. This translates into CASSFPGYADTQYF.

The V call is TRBV27, the J call TRBJ1-5; 7 positions agree with TRBD1. CDR1 is MNHEY, CDR2 SMNVEV, per germline (reference sequence). V lost 5 bases, J lost 7 bases, and 14 bases stayed unmatched. The CDR3 is 16 amino acids. The CDR3 spells CASSPRRGQSLQPQHF. In nucleotides, the CDR3 is TGTGCCAGCAGTCCGCGGAGGGGGCAATCTCTCCAGCCCCAGCATTTT.

This clone has only one observation. The J gene is TRBJ2-7, the V gene TRBV4-2; 9 bases align to TRBD2. This CDR3 contains 19 residues. Germline V gene data show CDR1 as LGHNA and CDR2 as YNFKEQ. The V segment lost 1 base and the J segment 7 bases; nucleotides outside the gene matches: 20. The CDR3 region is CASSQGRTSATVQPREQYF. CDR3 coding DNA: TGTGCCAGCAGCCAAGGCCGGACTAGCGCTACTGTCCAACCTCGGGAGCAGTACTTC.

The chain uses TRBV7-9 and TRBJ2-5; TRBD1 matches 9 bases. Trimming removed 5 bases from V and 2 bases from J; junction bases left unmatched: 12. This CDR3 contains 17 residues. Germline loops: CDR1 SEHNR, CDR2 FQNEAQ (reference sequence). The CDR3 coding sequence is TGTGCCAGCAGCCCAGGCCCAGGGGACAGGGTACAAGAGACCCAGTACTTC. It codes for CASSPGPGDRVQETQYF.

The V gene is TRBV18, the J gene TRBJ2-5, with 9 nucleotides matching TRBD1. Germline V gene sequence: CDR1 KGHSH, CDR2 LQKENI. V was clipped by 4 bases and J by 4 bases; unmatched bases: 4. This CDR3 is built from 14 residues. The CDR3 sequence: CASSLDRGGETQYF. The DNA for the CDR3 is TGTGCCAGCTCACTGGACAGGGGCGGAGAGACCCAGTACTTC.

This chain's CDR3 is CASSLTGTGESGYTF. The CDR3 region has the DNA TGTGCCAGTAGTCTTACCGGGACAGGGGAGAGTGGCTACACCTTC. This chain connects TRBV19 to TRBJ1-2; 10 bases agree with TRBD1. V gave up 5 bases and J gave up 7 bases; unmatched junction bases: 10. Germline assignment: CDR1 LNHDA and CDR2 SQIVND (reference sequence). This CDR3 region has 15 residues.

This clone turned up a few times. J is TRBJ2-7 and V is TRBV5-1, with 8 bases aligning to TRBD2. Trimming at V came to 2 bases and at J to 2 bases, leaving 3 bases not matched to a gene. From germline, CDR1 is SGHRS and CDR2 YFSETQ. The CDR3 loop spans 14 amino acids. CDR3 DNA: TGCGCCAGCAGCTTACACGGGAGGGCCTACGAGCAGTACTTC. Residues: CASSLHGRAYEQYF.

This chain connects TRBV11-2 to TRBJ2-2, with TRBD1 matching over 9 bases. The trim removed 3 bases at V and 0 bases at J, leaving 2 bases unmatched. The CDR3 runs 16 residues. Germline CDR1 SGHAT, CDR2 FQNNGV. CDR3 DNA sequence: TGTGCCAGCAGCTTCGGGACAGGGTCGAACACCGGGGAGCTGTTTTTT. As protein: CASSFGTGSNTGELFF.

The chain couples TRBV18 to TRBJ1-1; 8 nucleotides align to TRBD1. With V trimmed by 3 bases and J by 1 base, 7 bases remained unmatched. In germline, CDR1 is KGHSH, CDR2 LQKENI. This CDR3 comprises 16 residues. Here the CDR3 DNA reads TGTGCCAGCTCACCCCTAATCGGACAGGGGAACACTGAAGCTTTCTTT. As protein: CASSPLIGQGNTEAFF. The entire variable domain, with the rest obtained from reference TRBV18 and TRBJ1-1, is as follows: NAGVMQNPRHLVRRRGQEARLRCSPMKGHSHVYWYRQLPEEGLKFMVYLQKENIIDESGMPKERFSAEFPKEGPSILRIQQVVRGDSAAYFCASSPLIGQGNTEAFFGQGTRLTVV.

The chain uses TRBV19 and TRBJ2-2, with 8 bases identical to TRBD2. The germline gives CDR1 LNHDA, CDR2 SQIVND (reference sequence). The CDR3 extends over 14 amino acids. Trimming cost V 3 bases and J 9 bases; bases outside gene matches: 6. CDR3 sequence reads: CASSIQAGVRELFF. The DNA for the CDR3 is TGTGCCAGTAGTATTCAAGCGGGAGTCCGGGAGCTGTTTTTT.

The V gene is TRBV28, the J gene TRBJ2-7; TRBD2 might be the D (5 bases). V lost 10 bases and J 3 bases, leaving 13 bases between the germline ends. From germline, CDR1 is MDHEN and CDR2 SYDVKM. The length of the CDR3 is 12 residues. The CDR3 sequence is CATADWSYEQYF. CDR3 DNA sequence: TGTGCCACCGCGGACTGGAGCTACGAGCAGTACTTC.

This rearrangement joins TRBV5-1 to TRBJ2-1, with 7 positions matching TRBD1. J was trimmed by 9 bases and V by 0 bases; bases with no gene match: 12. The CDR3 covers 16 residues. Germline CDR1 SGHRS, CDR2 YFSETQ. CDR3 in amino acids: CASSLGQGGVGGEQFF. The CDR3 region has the DNA TGCGCCAGCAGCTTGGGACAGGGCGGCGTTGGGGGTGAGCAGTTCTTC.

The rearrangement links TRBV6-5 to TRBJ2-7; 9 bases map to TRBD2. The CDR3 is 16 amino acids. The trim removed 1 base at V and 4 bases at J, leaving 8 bases unmatched. The germline V gene encodes CDR1 MNHEY and CDR2 SVGAGI. For the CDR3, the DNA is TGTGCCAGCAGTTACTTTAGCGGGAGTCAGGTGTACGAGCAGTACTTC. Its protein product is CASSYFSGSQVYEQYF.

The chain couples TRBV3-1 (or the pseudogene TRBV3-2) to TRBJ2-1, with 14 bases identical to TRBD2. The germline V gene has CDR1 LGHDT and CDR2 YNNKEL (reference sequence). The V segment lost 3 bases and the J segment 8 bases; nucleotides outside the gene matches: 0. This CDR3 spans 14 amino acids. CDR3 residues: CASSQGLAGDEQFF. CDR3 DNA: TGTGCCAGCAGCCAGGGACTAGCGGGAGATGAGCAGTTCTTC.

This clone is a singleton in its sample. This chain uses TRBV19 with TRBJ2-3, with 9 bases that match TRBD1. The CDR3 length is 19 residues. Germline CDR1 reads LNHDA; CDR2 reads SQIVND (reference sequence). The V and J ends lost 4 bases and 4 bases, in that order; junction bases with no gene match: 18. The CDR3 region is CASSTRGQGWTLTPDTQYF. The CDR3 nucleotides are TGTGCCAGTAGTACCCGAGGACAGGGGTGGACTCTGACACCAGATACGCAGTATTTT. Using reference TRBV19 and TRBJ2-3 for the parts outside the CDR3, the full variable domain is DGGITQSPKYLFRKEGQNVTLSCEQNLNHDAMYWYRQDPGQGLRLIYYSQIVNDFQKGDIAEGYSVSREKKESFPLTVTSAQKNPTAFYLCASSTRGQGWTLTPDTQYFGPGTRLTVL.

The chain combines TRBV30 with TRBJ2-5; 8 nucleotides line up with TRBD2. Losses at the gene ends were 3 bases for V and 1 base for J; bases not matched to a gene: 16. Germline CDR1 GTSNPN, CDR2 SVGIG (reference sequence). The CDR3 sequence is 18 residues long. Here the CDR3 DNA reads TGTGCCTGGAGAGCCCCGGGACTAGAGTTCAGCCGCCAAGAGACCCAGTACTTC. Protein sequence: CAWRAPGLEFSRQETQYF.

This chain connects TRBV24-1 to TRBJ2-2; 8 nucleotides align to TRBD2. CDR1 is KGHDR and CDR2 is SFDVKD in the germline V gene. The length of the CDR3 is 18 residues. J gave up 2 bases and V 1 base, and 8 bases lay outside the gene matches. CDR3 loop: CATSDFAGGGLNTGELFF. The CDR3 DNA is TGTGCCACCAGTGATTTCGCGGGGGGCGGTTTAAACACCGGGGAGCTGTTTTTT.

By share of the sample, this clone is medium-sized. Distinct nucleotide sequences in the sample also encode this CDR3. V and J are TRBV28 and TRBJ2-7; D unclear. With 1 base removed from V and 4 bases from J, the gap between germline ends came to 5 bases. The CDR3 runs to 12 residues. Germline V gene lookup returns CDR1 MDHEN and CDR2 SYDVKM. For the CDR3, the DNA is TGTGCCAGCAGTTTATCTGAGTACGAGCAGTACTTC. As protein: CASSLSEYEQYF.

This clone was seen a handful of times. The junction departs from the called germline gene at one end, perhaps through a read error. This sequence joins TRBV4-1 and TRBJ2-7; a weak D match, TRBD2 (5 bases). CDR1 and CDR2 (germline): MGHRA, YSYEKL. The CDR3 has 16 amino acids. CDR3 coding DNA: TGCGCCAGCAGTCAAGGGAGCTCGGGTACTTACTACGAGCAGTACTTC. The encoded protein is CASSQGSSGTYYEQYF.

The chain is built from TRBV30 and TRBJ1-4, with 7 bases lining up with TRBD1. The CDR3 covers 16 residues. The V gene's germline CDR1 is GTSNPN and CDR2 SVGIG (reference sequence). V shed 4 bases and J 4 bases; nucleotides not matched to a gene: 12. The CDR3 sequence is CAWTHPGTADNEKLFF. In DNA, the CDR3 is TGTGCCTGGACCCACCCCGGGACAGCTGATAATGAAAAACTGTTTTTT.

The CDR3 nucleotides are TGTGCCACCAGTCCAGGCACAGATACGCAGTATTTT. Translation gives CATSPGTDTQYF. The chain uses TRBV24-1 and TRBJ2-3, with no clear D. In germline, CDR1 is KGHDR, CDR2 SFDVKD. V was cut by 6 bases and J by 1 base, with 4 bases left in between. The CDR3 has 12 residues.

The chain carries TRBV28 and TRBJ2-1; 9 positions match TRBD1. Germline CDR1 reads MDHEN; CDR2 reads SYDVKM. V was clipped by 8 bases and J by 8 bases; unmatched bases: 13. The CDR3 loop spans 15 amino acids. This CDR3 is CASRRNRGQRHEQFF. The CDR3 nucleotides read TGTGCCAGCCGTCGGAACAGGGGGCAACGGCATGAGCAGTTCTTC.

V is TRBV19 and J is TRBJ1-1; D unclear. V gave up 5 bases and J gave up 0 bases, with 13 bases separating them. Germline assignment: CDR1 LNHDA and CDR2 SQIVND (reference sequence). There are 15 residues in the CDR3. CDR3 amino acids: CASSPVALMNTEAFF. The CDR3 DNA reads as TGTGCCAGTAGTCCTGTGGCTTTAATGAACACTGAAGCTTTCTTT.

The rearrangement links TRBV28 to TRBJ1-1; D gene unclear. CDR3 length: 14 residues. Germline V lookup: CDR1 MDHEN, CDR2 SYDVKM. V gave up 2 bases and J gave up 1 base, with 8 bases separating them. DNA for the CDR3: TGTGCCAGCAGTTTAATGGCAGGGAACACTGAAGCTTTCTTT. It is translated as CASSLMAGNTEAFF.

The chain is built from TRBV5-4 and TRBJ2-7, with 8 bases identical to TRBD1. The J segment lost 0 bases and the V segment lost 4 bases, leaving 3 bases of the junction unmatched. Germline CDR1 reads SGHNT; CDR2 reads YYREEE (reference sequence). CDR3 length equals 14 residues. CDR3 sequence reads: CASSIDRGSYEQYF. The CDR3 DNA reads as TGTGCCAGCAGCATCGACAGGGGCTCCTACGAGCAGTACTTC.